A single sample is the source of the 10 T cell receptor beta chains below, sequenced in a study of T cell responses to AZD1222 COVID-19 vaccine (dated by TCRdb to about 2021). What this sample's time point label stands for: about 28 days (+/-7) after the second vaccine dose. Library prep was done by the immunoSEQ multiplex PCR assay. What TCRdb holds here is the immuneACCESS table cut down to in-frame rearrangements. Part of the clones is not present; checked against another copy, under half of the missing clones reflect an unresolved V gene, and the others are unexplained. The sample table holds around 140,000 clones, of which 86% were seen once. The ten largest account for 5.1% of the sample. The sample in question was peripheral blood, obtained 28 days after the second AZD1222 dose. The source is an adult who received the AZD1222 COVID-19 vaccine.

For the CDR3, the DNA is TGTGCCAGCACCCATAGGGGGGGCCCCTACGAGCAGTACTTC. It is translated as CASTHRGGPYEQYF. The chain has TRBV28 and TRBJ2-7, with D possibly matching TRBD2 (7 bases). V was cut by 7 bases and J by 2 bases, with 15 bases left in between. The germline V gene has CDR1 MDHEN and CDR2 SYDVKM. This CDR3 region has 14 residues.

J is TRBJ2-5 and V is TRBV11-2; D perhaps matches TRBD2 (6 bases). Germline assignment: CDR1 SGHAT and CDR2 FQNNGV. The CDR3 runs 13 residues. The germline V and J ends were trimmed by 5 bases and 1 base, with 8 bases remaining between them. CDR3: CASSEGLQETQYF. The CDR3 DNA is TGTGCCAGCAGCGAGGGACTCCAAGAGACCCAGTACTTC. The variable domain in full, completed from reference TRBV11-2 and TRBJ2-5, reads EAGVAQSPRYKIIEKRQSVAFWCNPISGHATLYWYQQILGQGPKLLIQFQNNGVVDDSQLPKDRFSAERLKGVDSTLKIQPAKLEDSAVYLCASSEGLQETQYFGPGTRLLVL.

V is TRBV3-1 (or the pseudogene TRBV3-2) and J is TRBJ2-2; 7 positions agree with TRBD2. The CDR3 has 13 amino acids. Germline V lookup: CDR1 LGHDT, CDR2 YNNKEL (reference sequence). Germline trimming cut 2 bases from V and 10 bases from J; bases unmatched to any gene: 4. CDR3 amino acids: CASSQRGLEELFF. Here the CDR3 DNA reads TGTGCCAGCAGCCAACGAGGACTAGAGGAGCTGTTTTTT.

This rearrangement joins TRBV6-1 to TRBJ2-1; 11 bases match TRBD2. CDR3 length: 15 residues. V was clipped by 2 bases and J by 3 bases; unmatched bases: 0. Looked up from germline, CDR1 is MNHNS and CDR2 is SASEGT. In DNA, the CDR3 is TGTGCCAGCAGTGAACTAGCGGGGGGCTACAATGAGCAGTTCTTC. Protein sequence: CASSELAGGYNEQFF.

This chain connects TRBV27 to TRBJ1-5; maybe TRBD1 (5 bases). This CDR3 is built from 14 residues. Between the trimmed V and J ends, which lost 6 bases and 3 bases, there was a span of 12 bases. The germline V gene has CDR1 MNHEY and CDR2 SMNVEV (reference sequence). The CDR3 region is CASRQGANNQPQHF. The CDR3, as DNA: TGTGCCAGCAGACAAGGGGCAAACAATCAGCCCCAGCATTTT.

V and J are TRBV7-9 and TRBJ2-2; no reliable D call. V lost 0 bases, J lost 7 bases, and 18 bases lay in between. The CDR3 is 17 residues long. Germline CDR1 reads SEHNR; CDR2 reads FQNEAQ (reference sequence). The CDR3 region has the DNA TGTGCCAGCAGCTTAGCGGCGATGGGGTTGGGGAACGGGGAGCTGTTTTTT. Protein: CASSLAAMGLGNGELFF.

The gene calls are TRBV6-5 and TRBJ1-2; D is unresolved. In germline, CDR1 is MNHEY, CDR2 SVGAGI. With 1 base removed from V and 4 bases from J, the gap between germline ends came to 4 bases. The CDR3 length is 12 residues. CDR3: CASSYYRYGYTF. CDR3 nucleotide sequence: TGTGCCAGCAGTTACTATCGCTATGGCTACACCTTC.

The rearrangement joins TRBV10-3 to TRBJ2-1, with 7 bases that match TRBD2. The CDR3 length is 14 residues. V lost 8 bases to trimming and J lost 6 bases; unmatched junction nucleotides: 10. CDR1 is ENHRY and CDR2 is SYGVKD in the germline V gene. The CDR3, as DNA: TGTGCCATCGGGGGAGGTGGCGGGAGCAATGAGCAGTTCTTC. Translating gives CAIGGGGGSNEQFF.

V is TRBV13 and J is TRBJ2-3; 11 bases fit TRBD2. The CDR3 runs 16 residues. From germline, CDR1 is PRHDT and CDR2 FYEKMQ (reference sequence). V gave up 3 bases and J gave up 9 bases; unmatched junction bases: 11. CDR3 in DNA: TGTGCCAGCAGCTTTCGGACTAGCGGGTCACGGGGGACGCAGTATTTT. This encodes CASSFRTSGSRGTQYF.

The V call is TRBV4-2, the J call TRBJ1-2; D ambiguous. V was trimmed by 1 base and J by 11 bases, leaving 14 bases between them. This CDR3 is built from 13 residues. From germline, CDR1 is LGHNA and CDR2 YNFKEQ. The CDR3 region has the DNA TGTGCCAGCAGCCAAGGCCTGGAAGAGAGATACACCTTC. Translated, it gives CASSQGLEERYTF.